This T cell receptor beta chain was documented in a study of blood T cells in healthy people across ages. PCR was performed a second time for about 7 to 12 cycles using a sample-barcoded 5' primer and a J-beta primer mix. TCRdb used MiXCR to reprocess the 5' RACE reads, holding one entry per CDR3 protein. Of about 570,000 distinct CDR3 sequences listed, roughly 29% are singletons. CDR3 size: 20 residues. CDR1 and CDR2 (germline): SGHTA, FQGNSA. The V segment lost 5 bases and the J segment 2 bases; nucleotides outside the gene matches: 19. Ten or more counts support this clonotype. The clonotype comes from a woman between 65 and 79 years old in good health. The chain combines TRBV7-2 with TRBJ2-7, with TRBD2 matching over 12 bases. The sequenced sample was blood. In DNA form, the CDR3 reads TGTGCCAGCAGCCAGAGCGCACTAGCGGGGGGAATCGGGATTGCCTACGAGCAGTACTTC. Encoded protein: CASSQSALAGGIGIAYEQYF.